This T cell receptor (beta chain) comes out of a study of PD-1 blockade in classical Hodgkin lymphoma. Study conclusions and caveats: There remain no defined causes for the repertoire differences, which possibly reflect disease activity or prior therapy.

Time point denoted: newly diagnosed, previously untreated cHL patient sample. For comparison, PBMCs from newly diagnosed, untreated classical Hodgkin lymphoma were used. The length of the CDR3 is 16 residues. Germline V gene sequence: CDR1 LNHDA, CDR2 SQIVND (reference sequence). V shed 6 bases, J shed 4 bases, and the junction held 11 bases outside the gene matches. Generated by immunoSEQ multiplex PCR, the TCRdb table keeps only in-frame clones and is missing some. Counted here are about 25,000 clones, around 94% occurring once; the ten biggest clones make up about 3.9%. For this clone: Its target is not known.

V and J are TRBV19 and TRBJ2-1; 8 bases are shared with TRBD2. The sequence was collected from a human donor with classical Hodgkin lymphoma. Sequenced input: peripheral blood mononuclear cells (PBMCs). Written as DNA, the CDR3 is TGTGCCAGTAGGGGGGACGGGACTAGTGAATACAATGAGCAGTTCTTC. The encoded protein is CASRGDGTSEYNEQFF.